This is a list of T cell receptor beta chains from one sample in a study of cytomegalovirus exposure and HLA in healthy donors. Assay: immunoSEQ multiplex PCR; the TCRdb copy retains only in-frame clones and omits some. The sample has about 200,000 clones, 81% seen once. The sample was PBMCs. The receptors come from a man younger than 35 in good health and CMV-seronegative. Both conserved end residues are trimmed from each CDR3. Some rows mark clone size as missing; the rest say once, few, many or name a class of expanded clone.

v_gene: TRBV7-2
abundance: -
CDR3aa: ASSLVGQSSGNTIY

v_gene: TRBV19
abundance: -
CDR3aa: ASARWALDNEQF

v_gene: TRBV13
abundance: -
CDR3aa: ASSHLTGGPSPETQY

v_gene: TRBV5-5
abundance: few
CDR3aa: ASSLDPGFYEQY

v_gene: TRBV7-2
abundance: -
CDR3aa: AGGGLAGIGNEQF

v_gene: TRBV6-6
abundance: -
CDR3aa: ASSPRLAGGSYEQY

v_gene: TRBV9
abundance: once
CDR3aa: ASSVGSSGTDTQY

v_gene: TRBV7-9
abundance: -
CDR3aa: ASSSSSGQLSSYNEQF

v_gene: TRBV4-1
abundance: few
CDR3aa: ASSQAPGWDTAAYEQY

v_gene: TRBV10-3
abundance: few
CDR3aa: AIEQRAGGRPYEQY

v_gene: TRBV7-6
abundance: once
CDR3aa: ASSLTGVADTQY

v_gene: TRBV29-1
abundance: -
CDR3aa: SAGAGAGQPQH

v_gene: TRBV7-2
abundance: -
CDR3aa: ASSWSGNQETQY